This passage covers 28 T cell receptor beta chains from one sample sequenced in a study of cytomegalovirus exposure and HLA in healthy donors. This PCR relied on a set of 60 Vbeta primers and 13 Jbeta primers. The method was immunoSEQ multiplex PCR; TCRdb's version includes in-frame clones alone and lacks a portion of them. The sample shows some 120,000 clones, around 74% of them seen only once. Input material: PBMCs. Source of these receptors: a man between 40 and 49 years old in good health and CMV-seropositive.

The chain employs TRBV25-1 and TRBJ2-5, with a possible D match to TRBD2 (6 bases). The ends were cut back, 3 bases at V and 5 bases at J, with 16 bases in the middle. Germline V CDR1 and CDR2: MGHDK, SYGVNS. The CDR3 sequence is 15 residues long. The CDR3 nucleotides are TGTGCCAGCAGTGAGGAGGGCAGGGCGGGTGAGACCCAGTACTTC. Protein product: CASSEEGRAGETQYF.

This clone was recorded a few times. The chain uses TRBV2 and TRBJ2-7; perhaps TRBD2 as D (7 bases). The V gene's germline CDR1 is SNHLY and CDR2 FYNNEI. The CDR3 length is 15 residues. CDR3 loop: CGPYLGGGANSEQYF. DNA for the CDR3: TGTGGCCCTTATTTGGGCGGGGGCGCGAATAGCGAGCAGTACTTC.

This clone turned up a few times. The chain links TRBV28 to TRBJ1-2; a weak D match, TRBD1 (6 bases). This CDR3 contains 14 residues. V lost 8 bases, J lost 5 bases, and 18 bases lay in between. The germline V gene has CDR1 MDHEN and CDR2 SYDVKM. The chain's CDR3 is CASSSGEAVYGYTF. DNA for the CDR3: TGTGCCAGCTCCTCAGGGGAAGCCGTATATGGCTACACCTTC.

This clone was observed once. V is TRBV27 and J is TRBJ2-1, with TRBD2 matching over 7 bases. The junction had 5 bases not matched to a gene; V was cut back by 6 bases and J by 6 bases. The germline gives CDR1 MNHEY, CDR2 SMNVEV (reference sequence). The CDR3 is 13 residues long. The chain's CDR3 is CASRRLASNEQFF. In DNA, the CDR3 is TGTGCCAGCAGGCGACTAGCTTCCAATGAGCAGTTCTTC.

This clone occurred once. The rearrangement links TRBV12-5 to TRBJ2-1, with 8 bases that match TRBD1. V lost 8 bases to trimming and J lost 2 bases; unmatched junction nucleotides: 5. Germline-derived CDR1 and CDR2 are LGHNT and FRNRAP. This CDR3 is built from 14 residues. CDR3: CASTWTGTYNEQFF. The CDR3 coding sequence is TGTGCTAGTACCTGGACAGGGACCTACAATGAGCAGTTCTTC.

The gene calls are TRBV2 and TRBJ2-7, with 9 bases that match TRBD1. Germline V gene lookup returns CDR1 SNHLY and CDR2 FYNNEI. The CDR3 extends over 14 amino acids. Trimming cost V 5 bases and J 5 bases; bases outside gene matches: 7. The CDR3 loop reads CASSNGQGFNEQYF. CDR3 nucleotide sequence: TGTGCCAGCAGTAATGGACAGGGGTTCAACGAGCAGTACTTC.

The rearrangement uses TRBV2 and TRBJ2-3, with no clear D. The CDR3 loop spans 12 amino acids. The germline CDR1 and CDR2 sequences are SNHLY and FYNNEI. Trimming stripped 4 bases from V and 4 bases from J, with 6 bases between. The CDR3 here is CASSALPDTQYF. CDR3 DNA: TGTGCCAGCAGTGCCCTTCCAGATACGCAGTATTTT.

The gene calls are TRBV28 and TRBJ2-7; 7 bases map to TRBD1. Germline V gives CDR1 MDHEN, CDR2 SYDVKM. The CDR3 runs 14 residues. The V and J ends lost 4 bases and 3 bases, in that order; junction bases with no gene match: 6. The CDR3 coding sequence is TGTGCCAGCAGTTGGGGCCAGGGGGTCTACGAGCAGTACTTC. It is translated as CASSWGQGVYEQYF. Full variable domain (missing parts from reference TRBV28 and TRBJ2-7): DVKVTQSSRYLVKRTGEKVFLECVQDMDHENMFWYRQDPGLGLRLIYFSYDVKMKEKGDIPEGYSVSREKKERFSLILESASTNQTSMYLCASSWGQGVYEQYFGPGTRLTVT.

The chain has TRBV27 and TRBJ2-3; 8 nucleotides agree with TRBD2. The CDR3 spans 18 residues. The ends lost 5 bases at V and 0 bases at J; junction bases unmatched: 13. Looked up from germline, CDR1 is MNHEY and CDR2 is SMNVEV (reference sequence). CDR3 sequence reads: CASSHTRRLAGSTDTQYF. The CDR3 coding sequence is TGTGCCAGCAGTCATACCCGCCGTCTAGCGGGTAGCACAGATACGCAGTATTTT.

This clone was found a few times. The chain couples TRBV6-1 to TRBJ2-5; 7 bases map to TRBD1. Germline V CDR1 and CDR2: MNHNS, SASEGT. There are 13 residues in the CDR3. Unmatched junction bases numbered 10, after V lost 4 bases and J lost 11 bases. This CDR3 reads CASSVDREWEQYF. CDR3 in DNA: TGTGCCAGCAGTGTCGACAGGGAATGGGAGCAGTACTTC.

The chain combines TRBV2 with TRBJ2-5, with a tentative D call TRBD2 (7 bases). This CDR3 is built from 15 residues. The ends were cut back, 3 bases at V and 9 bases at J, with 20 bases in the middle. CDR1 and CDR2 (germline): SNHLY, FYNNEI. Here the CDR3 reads CASSDGAGALGAQYF. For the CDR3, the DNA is TGTGCCAGCAGTGACGGGGCGGGGGCTCTAGGGGCCCAGTACTTC. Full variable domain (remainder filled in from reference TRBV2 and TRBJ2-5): EPEVTQTPSHQVTQMGQEVILRCVPISNHLYFYWYRQILGQKVEFLVSFYNNEISEKSEIFDDQFSVERPDGSNFTLKIRSTKLEDSAMYFCASSDGAGALGAQYFGPGTRLLVL.

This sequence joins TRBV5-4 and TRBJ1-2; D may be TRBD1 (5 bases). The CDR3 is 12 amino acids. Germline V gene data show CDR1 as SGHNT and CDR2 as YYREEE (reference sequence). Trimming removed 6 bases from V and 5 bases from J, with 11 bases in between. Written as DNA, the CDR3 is TGTGCCAGCACCTCGGGGGGGTATGGCTACACCTTC. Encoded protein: CASTSGGYGYTF.

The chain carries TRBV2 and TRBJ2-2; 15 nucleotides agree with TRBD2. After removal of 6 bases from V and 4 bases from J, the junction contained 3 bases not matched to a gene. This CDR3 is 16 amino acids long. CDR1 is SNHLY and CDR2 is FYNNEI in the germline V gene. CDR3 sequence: CASREGLAGGTGELFF. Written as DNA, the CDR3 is TGTGCCAGCAGGGAGGGACTAGCGGGGGGCACCGGGGAGCTGTTTTTT.

CDR3 DNA sequence: TGTGCCAGCAGCTTGGGGGCCGTCCTCTATGGCTACACCTTC. Translated, it gives CASSLGAVLYGYTF. This rearrangement joins TRBV5-4 to TRBJ1-2; no clear D gene. The CDR3 has 14 amino acids. Trimming stripped 0 bases from V and 4 bases from J, with 10 bases between. Germline values: CDR1 SGHNT, CDR2 YYREEE (reference sequence).

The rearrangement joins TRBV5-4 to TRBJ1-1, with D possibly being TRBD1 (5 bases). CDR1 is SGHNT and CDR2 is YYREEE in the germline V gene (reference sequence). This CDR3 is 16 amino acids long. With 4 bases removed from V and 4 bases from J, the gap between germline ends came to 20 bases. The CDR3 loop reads CASSPTGGGLGTEAFF. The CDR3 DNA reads TGTGCCAGCAGCCCGACCGGTGGGGGGTTAGGCACTGAAGCTTTCTTT.

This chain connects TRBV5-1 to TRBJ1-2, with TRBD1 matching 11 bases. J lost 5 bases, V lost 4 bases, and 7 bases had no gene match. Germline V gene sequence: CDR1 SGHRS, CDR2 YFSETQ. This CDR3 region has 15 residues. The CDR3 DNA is TGCGCCAGCAGCCCCCGGACAGGGGGCGCGTATGGCTACACCTTC. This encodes CASSPRTGGAYGYTF.

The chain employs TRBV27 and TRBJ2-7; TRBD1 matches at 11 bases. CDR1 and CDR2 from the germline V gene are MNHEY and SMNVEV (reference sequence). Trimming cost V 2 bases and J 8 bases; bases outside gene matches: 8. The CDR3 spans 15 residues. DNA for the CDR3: TGTGCCAGCAGTTTAATCGGGACAGGGGGGGCCCAGCAGTACTTC. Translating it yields CASSLIGTGGAQQYF.

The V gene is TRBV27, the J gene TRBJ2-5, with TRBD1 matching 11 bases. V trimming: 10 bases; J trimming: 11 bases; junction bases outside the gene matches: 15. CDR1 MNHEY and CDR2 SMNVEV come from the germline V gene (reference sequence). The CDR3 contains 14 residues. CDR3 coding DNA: TGTGCCACTTCGATCGGGACAGGGGGGAATCGGCAGTACTTC. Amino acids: CATSIGTGGNRQYF.

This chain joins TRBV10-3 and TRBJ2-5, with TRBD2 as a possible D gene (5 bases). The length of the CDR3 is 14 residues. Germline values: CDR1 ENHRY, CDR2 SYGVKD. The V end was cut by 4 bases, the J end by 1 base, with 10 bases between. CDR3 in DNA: TGTGCCATCAGTGGGTCTCGGGGCCAAGAGACCCAGTACTTC. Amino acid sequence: CAISGSRGQETQYF.

The CDR3 protein is CASSRRQGSGHGYF. The CDR3, as DNA: TGTGCCAGCAGTCGCCGACAGGGATCGGGCCACGGGTACTTC. The chain recombines TRBV27 with TRBJ2-7; 7 nucleotides align to TRBD1. There are 14 residues in the CDR3. Unmatched junction bases numbered 16, after V lost 5 bases and J lost 12 bases. CDR1 is MNHEY, CDR2 SMNVEV, per germline (reference sequence).

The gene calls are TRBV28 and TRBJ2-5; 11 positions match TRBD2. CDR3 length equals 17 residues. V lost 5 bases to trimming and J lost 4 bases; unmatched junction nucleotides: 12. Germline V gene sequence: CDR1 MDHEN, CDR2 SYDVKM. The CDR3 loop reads CASSPWGLAAPRETQYF. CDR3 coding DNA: TGTGCCAGCAGTCCCTGGGGACTAGCGGCACCGAGAGAGACCCAGTACTTC.

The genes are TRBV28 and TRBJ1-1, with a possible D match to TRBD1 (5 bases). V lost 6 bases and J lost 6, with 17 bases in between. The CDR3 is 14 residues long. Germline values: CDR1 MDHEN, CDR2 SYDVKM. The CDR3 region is CASSIGLVGAEAFF. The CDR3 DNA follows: TGTGCCAGCAGCATAGGACTAGTGGGGGCTGAAGCTTTCTTT.

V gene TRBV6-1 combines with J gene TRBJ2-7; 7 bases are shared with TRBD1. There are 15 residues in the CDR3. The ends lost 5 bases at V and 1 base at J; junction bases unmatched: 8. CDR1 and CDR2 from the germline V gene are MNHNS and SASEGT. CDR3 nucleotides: TGTGCCAGCAGTCCTTCCCCGGGACAGTCCTACGAGCAGTACTTC. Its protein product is CASSPSPGQSYEQYF.

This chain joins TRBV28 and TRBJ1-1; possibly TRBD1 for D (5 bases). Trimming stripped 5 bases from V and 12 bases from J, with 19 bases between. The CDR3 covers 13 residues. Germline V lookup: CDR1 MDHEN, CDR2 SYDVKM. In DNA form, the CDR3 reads TGTGCCAGCAGTCCCCCTGGGGACTGGAAGACTTTCTTT. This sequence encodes CASSPPGDWKTFF.

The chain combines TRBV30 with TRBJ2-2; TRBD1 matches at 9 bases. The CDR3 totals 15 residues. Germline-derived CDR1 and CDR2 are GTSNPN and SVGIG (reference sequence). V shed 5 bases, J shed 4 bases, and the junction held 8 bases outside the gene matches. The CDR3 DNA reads TGTGCCTGGTCGAGGACAGGGGTCGGCACCGGGGAGCTGTTTTTT. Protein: CAWSRTGVGTGELFF.

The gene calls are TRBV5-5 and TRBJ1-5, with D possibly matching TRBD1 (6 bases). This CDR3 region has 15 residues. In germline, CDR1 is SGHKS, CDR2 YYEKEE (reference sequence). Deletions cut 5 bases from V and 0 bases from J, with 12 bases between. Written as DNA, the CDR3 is TGTGCCAGCAGAAGGACAGTTTATAGCAATCAGCCCCAGCATTTT. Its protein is CASRRTVYSNQPQHF.

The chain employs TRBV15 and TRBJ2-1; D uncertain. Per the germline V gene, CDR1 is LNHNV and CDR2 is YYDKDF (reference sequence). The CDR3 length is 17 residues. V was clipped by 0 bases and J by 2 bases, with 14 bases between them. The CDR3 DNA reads TGTGCCACCAGCAGAGATGGGCAGGTCGGCGCCTACAATGAGCAGTTCTTC. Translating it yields CATSRDGQVGAYNEQFF.

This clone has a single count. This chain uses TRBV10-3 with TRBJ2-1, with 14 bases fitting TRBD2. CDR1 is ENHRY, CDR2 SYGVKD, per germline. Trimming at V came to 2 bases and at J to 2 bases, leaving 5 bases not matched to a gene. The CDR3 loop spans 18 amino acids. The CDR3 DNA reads TGTGCCATCAGTGAGCAAGGACTAGCGGGAGGCGCCTACAATGAGCAGTTCTTC. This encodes CAISEQGLAGGAYNEQFF.